These 17 T cell receptor beta chains came from one sample sequenced in a study of T cell repertoires in aging, cancer and after chemotherapy. Rearranged V-D-J TRB sequences were amplified with a mixed TRB-A/B primer pool. TCRdb redid the calling of the multiplex PCR reads with MiXCR, one entry per CDR3 protein. The data hold about 1,300 distinct CDR3 sequences, with 46% observed a single time. Peripheral blood genomic DNA, not sorted cells or RNA, was the template. The sample taken for sequencing was blood. All receptors derive from a human donor with a blood cancer.

As for this clonotype: This may be a read error, as it is one base from a much larger clone. The V gene is TRBV30, the J gene TRBJ2-3, with D tentatively TRBD2 (5 bases). V dropped 2 bases and J dropped 2 bases, with 20 bases sitting between them. CDR1 is GTSNPN, CDR2 SVGIG, per germline (reference sequence). The CDR3 loop spans 17 amino acids. CDR3 nucleotides: TGTGCCTGGAGTTGGCGGCGAGGGCGGTTGGACACAGATACGCAGTATTTT. Translated: CAWSWRRGRLDTDTQYF. Supplemented by reference TRBV30 and TRBJ2-3, the full variable domain reads SQTIHQWPATLVQPVGSPLSLECTVEGTSNPNLYWYRQAAGRGLQLLFYSVGIGQISSEVPQNLSASRPQDRQFILSSKKLLLSDSGFYLCAWSWRRGRLDTDTQYFGPGTRLTVL.

By sample share, this clonotype is large. This sequence joins TRBV5-5 and TRBJ2-5; D gene ambiguous. Germline V gives CDR1 SGHKS, CDR2 YYEKEE (reference sequence). V was clipped by 2 bases and J by 3 bases, with 11 bases between them. This CDR3 has 14 residues. The chain's CDR3 is CASSFRTAKETQYF. DNA of the CDR3: TGTGCCAGCAGCTTTCGGACGGCTAAAGAGACCCAGTACTTC. Combining the CDR3 with reference TRBV5-5 and TRBJ2-5 gives the whole variable domain DAGVTQSPTHLIKTRGQQVTLRCSPISGHKSVSWYQQVLGQGPQFIFQYYEKEERGRGNFPDRFSARQFPNYSSELNVNALLLGDSALYLCASSFRTAKETQYFGPGTRLLVL.

The chain uses TRBV19 and TRBJ1-2, with 9 bases lining up with TRBD1. Germline V gene data show CDR1 as LNHDA and CDR2 as SQIVND (reference sequence). The CDR3 loop spans 16 amino acids. The V and J ends lost 7 bases and 9 bases, in that order; junction bases with no gene match: 18. The CDR3 region is CASIPSPGQGGGCYTF. Written as DNA, the CDR3 is TGTGCCAGTATCCCCTCGCCGGGACAGGGAGGAGGCTGCTACACCTTC.

This clonotype is labeled as large. CDR3 amino acids: CATSNSYQETQYF. CDR3 bases: TGTGCCACTAGTAACAGTTACCAAGAGACCCAGTACTTC. This sequence joins TRBV15 and TRBJ2-5; no definite D call. V was pared by 9 bases and J by 0 bases, with 11 bases between. Germline V gene data show CDR1 as LNHNV and CDR2 as YYDKDF (reference sequence). The CDR3 loop spans 13 amino acids.

By its share, this clonotype is medium-sized (0.01 to 0.1%). This chain uses TRBV10-2 with TRBJ1-3; no clear D gene. Between the trimmed V and J ends, which lost 2 bases and 0 bases, there was a span of 2 bases. Germline assignment: CDR1 WSHSY and CDR2 SAAADI. The CDR3 is made up of 13 amino acids. CDR3 region: CASSETSGNTIYF. CDR3 nucleotide sequence: TGCGCCAGCAGTGAGACCTCTGGAAACACCATATATTTT.

The V and J genes are TRBV6-5 and TRBJ2-5; tentatively, D is TRBD2 (6 bases). Germline assignment: CDR1 MNHEY and CDR2 SVGAGI. The CDR3 has 16 amino acids. V was pared by 4 bases and J by 4 bases, with 19 bases between. Written as DNA, the CDR3 is TGTGCCAGCAGTTCCTCGACTTCCGGGAGCCGAGAGACCCAGTACTTC. Translation: CASSSSTSGSRETQYF.

The rearrangement uses TRBV11-2 and TRBJ1-5; D not certain. The CDR3 length is 13 residues. Trimming shortened V by 1 base and J by 12 bases, and 13 bases separated the two germline ends. CDR1 is SGHAT and CDR2 is FQNNGV in the germline V gene. CDR3 sequence: CASSLGPNRGQHF. The DNA of the CDR3 is TGTGCCAGCAGCTTAGGACCTAACCGGGGCCAGCATTTT. Full variable domain (outside the CDR3, taken from reference TRBV11-2 and TRBJ1-5): EAGVAQSPRYKIIEKRQSVAFWCNPISGHATLYWYQQILGQGPKLLIQFQNNGVVDDSQLPKDRFSAERLKGVDSTLKIQPAKLEDSAVYLCASSLGPNRGQHFGDGTRLSIL.

The chain recombines TRBV11-3 with TRBJ2-2; unclear D gene. This CDR3 is 14 amino acids long. The germline V gene encodes CDR1 SGHNT and CDR2 YENEEA. Trimming took off 5 bases at V and 6 bases at J, with 13 bases between the two ends. The CDR3 nucleotides are TGTGCCAGCAGCCCCGGTAGGCGATCCGGGGAGCTGTTTTTT. Translation gives CASSPGRRSGELFF.

This clonotype qualifies as large. The CDR3 loop is CSGHERMEQFF. CDR3 bases: TGCAGCGGACATGAAAGAATGGAGCAGTTCTTC. The chain is built from TRBV29-1 and TRBJ2-1; no firm D call. The V end was cut by 7 bases, the J end by 10 bases, with 14 bases between. CDR1 SQVTM and CDR2 ANQGSEA come from the germline V gene. This CDR3 region has 11 residues.

This clonotype is large by share. The rearrangement joins TRBV15 to TRBJ2-3, with D perhaps matching TRBD2 (5 bases). Germline V gives CDR1 LNHNV, CDR2 YYDKDF (reference sequence). The CDR3 runs to 15 residues. V was clipped by 1 base and J by 1 base, with 9 bases between them. In DNA, the CDR3 is TGTGCCACCAGCAGAGCCACCGGGGGCACAGATACGCAGTATTTT. Its protein product is CATSRATGGTDTQYF. The full variable domain, in which reference TRBV15 and TRBJ2-3 provide the parts outside the CDR3, is DAMVIQNPRYQVTQFGKPVTLSCSQTLNHNVMYWYQQKSSQAPKLLFHYYDKDFNNEADTPDNFQSRRPNTSFCFLDIRSPGLGDTAMYLCATSRATGGTDTQYFGPGTRLTVL.

In regard to this clonotype: One end of the junction does not line up with germline, which may come from a read error. As DNA, the CDR3 is TGCGCCAGCAGCTTGGAGGCGGGCTCCTACAATAAGCAGTTCTTC. Translated, it gives CASSLEAGSYNKQFF. The chain joins TRBV5-1 to TRBJ2-1; D perhaps matches TRBD2 (5 bases). CDR1 is SGHRS and CDR2 is YFSETQ in the germline V gene. The CDR3 sequence is 15 residues long. Drawing the rest from reference TRBV5-1 and TRBJ2-1, the complete variable domain is KAGVTQTPRYLIKTRGQQVTLSCSPISGHRSVSWYQQTPGQGLQFLFEYFSETQRNKGNFPGRFSGRQFSNSRSEMNVSTLELGDSALYLCASSLEAGSYNKQFFGPGTRLTVL.

This clonotype is classed as large. V gene TRBV24-1 combines with J gene TRBJ2-1; unclear D gene. The germline gives CDR1 KGHDR, CDR2 SFDVKD. Trimming removed 3 bases at V and 0 bases at J, with 8 bases between. The CDR3 extends over 15 amino acids. CDR3 in amino acids: CATSDGWSSYNEQFF. The CDR3 DNA sequence: TGTGCCACCAGTGATGGGTGGTCCTCCTACAATGAGCAGTTCTTC.

By frequency in the sample, this clonotype is medium-sized. This chain links TRBV27 with TRBJ1-5; 7 positions agree with TRBD1. The germline CDR1 and CDR2 sequences are MNHEY and SMNVEV (reference sequence). Germline trimming cut 3 bases from V and 5 bases from J; bases unmatched to any gene: 4. The CDR3 is 14 amino acids. The CDR3 reads CASSLRDRDQPQHF. DNA of the CDR3: TGTGCCAGCAGTTTGCGGGACAGAGATCAGCCCCAGCATTTT.

The chain combines TRBV6-5 with TRBJ2-7; maybe TRBD1 (5 bases). V lost 6 bases and J 7 bases, leaving 19 bases between the germline ends. CDR3 length: 14 residues. Germline V lookup: CDR1 MNHEY, CDR2 SVGAGI. CDR3 sequence: CASSPRAGLNEQYF. As DNA, the CDR3 is TGTGCCAGCAGCCCCCGGGCAGGGCTGAATGAGCAGTACTTC.

The rearrangement joins TRBV6-5 to TRBJ2-5, with 8 positions matching TRBD1. This CDR3 spans 14 amino acids. The J segment lost 7 bases and the V segment lost 6 bases, leaving 10 bases of the junction unmatched. The germline V gene has CDR1 MNHEY and CDR2 SVGAGI. The CDR3 is CASRPTGVTGTQYF. DNA for the CDR3: TGTGCCAGCAGACCGACAGGGGTCACGGGGACCCAGTACTTC.

This clonotype appeared once. The V gene is TRBV20-1, the J gene TRBJ2-5, with 9 bases fitting TRBD1. Unmatched junction bases numbered 12, after V lost 4 bases and J lost 9 bases. Germline CDR1 is DFQATT and CDR2 is SNEGSKA (reference sequence). The CDR3 is 14 amino acids. Written as DNA, the CDR3 is TGCAGTGCTATAGTCTGGGACAGGGAAGGGGCCCAGTACTTC. Translation: CSAIVWDREGAQYF.

By sample fraction, this clonotype is medium-sized. This sequence joins TRBV5-4 and TRBJ1-2; 8 nucleotides align to TRBD1. V lost 4 bases, J lost 5 bases, and 7 bases stayed unmatched. The CDR3 extends over 14 amino acids. Germline CDR1 reads SGHNT; CDR2 reads YYREEE (reference sequence). The CDR3 protein is CASSPLDRGYGYTF. The CDR3 DNA reads TGTGCCAGCAGCCCTTTAGACAGGGGTTATGGCTACACCTTC.